A selection of T cell receptor beta chains follows, all from one sample in a study of cytomegalovirus exposure and HLA in healthy donors. Sequencing was performed with immunoSEQ multiplex PCR; in TCRdb, only in-frame clones are kept and a portion is missing. Recorded here are around 63,000 clones; the top ten clones represent about 1.7%. Sequenced material: PBMCs. These receptor sequences come from a woman aged 25-40 years in good health and CMV-seronegative. The CDR3 runs from the conserved cysteine through the conserved F or W. The D gene is left open where the match is weak.

-	TRBV5-4	CASSPDLVSREQYF
TRBD1	TRBV4-2	CASSQLGQSPETQYF
TRBD1	TRBV27	CASSRGGALSYEQYF
TRBD1	TRBV5-1	CASSLEGQGRGEKLFF
TRBD1	TRBV7-9	CASSDDRGNQPQHF
-	TRBV19	CASSIGTVLDTQYF
-	TRBV7-9	CASSLTSTEAFF
-	TRBV6-5	CASSWEGRVDSPLHF
TRBD1	TRBV29-1	CSVTLTGDGYTF
TRBD1	TRBV2	CASSDAGQGYEQYF
-	TRBV5-4	CASSIPSAAGANVLTF
-	TRBV4-1	CASSQDRRGTGNTIYF
TRBD1	TRBV7-9	CASSLGGTGHSPLHF
-	TRBV5-6	CASSPGGLAYNSPLHF
-	TRBV9	CASSGIKALYGYTF
TRBD1	TRBV11-3	CASSLGQTLDNEQFF